This T cell receptor (beta chain) was profiled in a study of identical twins. Broader study findings: Out-of-frame alpha sequences shared between twins exhibited an excess of low generation probability. Donors were not followed over many years; analysis was cross-sectional. Cord blood beta clonotypes that were abundant carried fewer insertions, and memory repertoires showed no such trend.

MiXCR was run by TCRdb on the 5' RACE reads, yielding one entry per CDR3 protein. The sample records around 1.7 million distinct CDR3 sequences, about 32% being singletons. Germline values: CDR1 SEHNR, CDR2 FQNEAQ (reference sequence). The V and J ends lost 3 bases and 12 bases respectively, with 9 bases between them. This CDR3 comprises 11 residues. This clonotype was seen a single time. Antigen: not known. The clonotype was recovered from a newborn girl in good health. The specimen was cord blood. V and J are TRBV7-9 and TRBJ2-1; D unclear. CDR3 DNA: TGTGCCAGCAGCTTGTCTAGAGGGCAGTTCTTC. Translated: CASSLSRGQFF.